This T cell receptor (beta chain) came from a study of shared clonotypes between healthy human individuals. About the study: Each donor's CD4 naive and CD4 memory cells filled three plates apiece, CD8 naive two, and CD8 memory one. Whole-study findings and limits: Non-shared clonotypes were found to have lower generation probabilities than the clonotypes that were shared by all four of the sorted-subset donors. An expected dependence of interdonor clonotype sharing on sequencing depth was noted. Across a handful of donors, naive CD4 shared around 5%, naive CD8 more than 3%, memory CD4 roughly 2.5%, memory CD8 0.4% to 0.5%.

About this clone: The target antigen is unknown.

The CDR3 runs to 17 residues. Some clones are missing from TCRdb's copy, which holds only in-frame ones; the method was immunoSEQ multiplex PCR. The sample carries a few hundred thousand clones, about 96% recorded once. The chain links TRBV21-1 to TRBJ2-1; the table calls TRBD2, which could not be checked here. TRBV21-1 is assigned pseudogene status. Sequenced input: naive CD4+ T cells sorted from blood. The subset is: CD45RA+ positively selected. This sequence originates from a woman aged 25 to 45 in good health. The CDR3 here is CASSKDEAAGVHNEQFF. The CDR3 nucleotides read TGTGCCAGCAGCAAAGACGAGGCGGCGGGAGTTCACAATGAGCAGTTCTTC.